These T cell receptor beta chains were read from a single sample in a study of OX40 agonist ivuxolimab in advanced cancers. Here immunoSEQ multiplex PCR was the method, and the copy in TCRdb shows in-frame clones only, minus some. Of about 61,000 clones listed, 82% are singletons. Source: CD4+ or CD8+ T cells sorted from blood, taken in a trial of the OX40 agonist ivuxolimab. The receptors here all came from an adult with an advanced solid tumor such as melanoma, head and neck, liver or kidney cancer. CDR3s include the opening cysteine and the closing phenylalanine or tryptophan. A D gene is named only where the DNA matches it firmly. Only part of the rows carry a size: once, few, many, or a class if the clone is expanded.

NA	NA	TRBV18	TRBJ2-7	TGTGCCAGCTCACCCGACAGGAACTACGAGCAGTACTTC	CASSPDRNYEQYF
TRBD2	many	TRBV5-6	TRBJ2-5	TGTGCCAGCAGCTCACTAGCGGGAGAAGAGACCCAGTACTTC	CASSSLAGEETQYF
NA	NA	TRBV28	TRBJ2-3	TGTGCCAGCAGTTCTGCGGGCAGGGGGGGTCCGGATACGCAGTATTTT	CASSSAGRGGPDTQYF
NA	NA	TRBV7-2	TRBJ2-5	TGTGCCAGCAGCTTGACTTTCCAAGAGACCCAGTACTTC	CASSLTFQETQYF
NA	NA	TRBV29-1	TRBJ1-2	TGCAGCGTTGGGGTTGAAAGCGGCTACACCTTC	CSVGVESGYTF
TRBD2	NA	TRBV5-1	TRBJ2-5	TGCGCCAGCAGCCCTGAACTGGCGGGAGGGCCAGAGACCCAGTACTTC	CASSPELAGGPETQYF
NA	NA	TRBV27	TRBJ2-3	TGTGCCAGCAGTTTACGGCTAGCGAGTTCAGATACGCAGTATTTT	CASSLRLASSDTQYF
TRBD1	NA	TRBV11-2	TRBJ2-7	TGTGCCAGCAGTGAAGAGTGGGCTATCAGGGGGCCCTACGAGCAGTACTTC	CASSEEWAIRGPYEQYF
TRBD1	NA	TRBV6-5	TRBJ2-7	TGTGCCAGCAGTACAAGGACAGGGAACTACGAGCAGTACTTC	CASSTRTGNYEQYF
TRBD1	NA	TRBV5-4	TRBJ1-6	TGTGCCAGCAGCCCAGGACAGGATAATTCACCCCTCCACTTT	CASSPGQDNSPLHF
NA	medium-sized	TRBV30	TRBJ1-4	TGTGCCTGGAGTGGTTCCCCGACGGTCAAGTCGAGAAAACTGTTTTTT	CAWSGSPTVKSRKLFF
NA	NA	TRBV27	TRBJ1-1	TGTGCCAGCAGTTACCGCTCGAACACTGAAGCTTTCTTT	CASSYRSNTEAFF
NA	NA	TRBV19	TRBJ1-5	TGTGCCAGTAGCCCGGACAGAGATAGCAATCAGCCCCAGCATTTT	CASSPDRDSNQPQHF
NA	NA	TRBV6-6	TRBJ1-3	TGTGCCAGCACCTTAACGGCCGGAAACACCATATATTTT	CASTLTAGNTIYF
NA	NA	TRBV6-1	TRBJ1-5	TGTGCCAGCAGTGAAACAGGCGCGGATAACAATCAGCCCCAGCATTTT	CASSETGADNNQPQHF
NA	NA	TRBV9	TRBJ1-2	TGTGCCAGCAGCAAGGACATTTTCGGGGGCTACACCTTC	CASSKDIFGGYTF
NA	NA	TRBV4-1	TRBJ2-1	TGCGCCAGCAGCTCTACAACTTGGGTTGCGCAGTTCTTC	CASSSTTWVAQFF
NA	NA	TRBV19	TRBJ1-5	TGTGCCAGTACCACGGCGGGCGGTCAGCCCCAGCATTTT	CASTTAGGQPQHF
TRBD2	NA	TRBV7-2	TRBJ2-7	TGTGCCAGCAGCTTAGTGGATAGCGGGAGGACCAGTCCCTACGAGCAGTACTTC	CASSLVDSGRTSPYEQYF
NA	few	TRBV19	TRBJ2-3	TGTGCCAGTAGTCCCCAGTCGGACGATACGCAGTATTTT	CASSPQSDDTQYF
NA	NA	TRBV9	TRBJ1-3	TGTGCCAGCAGCTCACGAATCTCTGGAAACACCATATATTTT	CASSSRISGNTIYF
TRBD2	NA	TRBV7-9	TRBJ2-7	TGTGCCAGCAGCTTAGAGCCTCGACTAGCGGGAGAGTTCGAGCAGTACTTC	CASSLEPRLAGEFEQYF
TRBD2	NA	TRBV5-1	TRBJ2-3	TGCGCCAGCAGCCCCAGACTAGCGGAGACCACAGATACGCAGTATTTT	CASSPRLAETTDTQYF
NA	NA	TRBV27	TRBJ2-1	TGTGCCAGCAGTTTACAGGGGACCTCCTACAATGAGCAGTTCTTC	CASSLQGTSYNEQFF
NA	NA	TRBV30	TRBJ2-2	TGTGCCTGGAGTGTGGGGGGAAGGGACACCGGGGAGCTGTTTTTT	CAWSVGGRDTGELFF
NA	NA	TRBV6-6	TRBJ1-5	TGTGCCAGCAGACCCGGACAGTCGTATAGCAATCAGCCCCAGCATTTT	CASRPGQSYSNQPQHF
NA	once	TRBV5-5	TRBJ2-7	TGTGCCAGCTCCGGGGGACCAACCTCCTACGAGCAGTACTTC	CASSGGPTSYEQYF